Following are 30 T cell receptor beta chains from one sample sequenced in a study of blood T cell repertoires in COVID-19. The assay was immunoSEQ multiplex PCR, and TCRdb's table has in-frame clones only and misses some. This sample has 65,000 to 95,000 clones; around four fifths occur once, and the top ten carry under 20%. Sample: peripheral blood. These receptors were collected from a man aged 80 or over with active or convalescent COVID-19.

CDR3 nucleotide sequence: TGTGCCAGCAGTTTGAGTGGCTCTGGAAACACCATATATTTT. Protein: CASSLSGSGNTIYF. V usage is TRBV6-5 and J usage is TRBJ1-3; no clear D. Trimming removed 4 bases at V and 0 bases at J, with 7 bases between. The CDR3 contains 14 residues. The germline gives CDR1 MNHEY, CDR2 SVGAGI.

J is TRBJ2-1 and V is TRBV5-1; 8 bases fit TRBD2. Germline-derived CDR1 and CDR2 are SGHRS and YFSETQ. The ends lost 5 bases at V and 6 bases at J; junction bases unmatched: 13. The CDR3 runs 16 residues. CDR3 sequence reads: CASRGGGAGVSNEQFF. CDR3 sequence (DNA): TGCGCCAGCAGGGGGGGTGGAGCGGGAGTTAGCAATGAGCAGTTCTTC.

The rearrangement joins TRBV5-1 to TRBJ1-1, with 11 nucleotides matching TRBD1. The CDR3 length is 17 residues. Trimming took 0 bases from V and 1 from J; bases not matched to a gene: 5. Germline V gene data show CDR1 as SGHRS and CDR2 as YFSETQ. CDR3 amino acids: CASSLVGTGGENTEAFF. DNA of the CDR3: TGCGCCAGCAGCTTGGTTGGGACAGGGGGAGAGAACACTGAAGCTTTCTTT.

The chain recombines TRBV7-6 with TRBJ2-1; 10 bases match TRBD2. The CDR3 extends over 14 amino acids. Germline CDR1 SGHVS, CDR2 FNYEAQ. V was pared by 2 bases and J by 8 bases, with 3 bases of the junction left unmatched. The CDR3 coding sequence is TGTGCCAGCAGCTTAAGCGGGAGGGGGGATGAGCAGTTCTTC. Amino acid sequence: CASSLSGRGDEQFF.

Only a few counts were recorded for this clone. J is TRBJ2-4 and V is TRBV7-9, with D possibly matching TRBD2 (6 bases). The V gene lost 5 bases and the J gene lost 8 bases, with 19 bases spanning the gap. The germline V gene encodes CDR1 SEHNR and CDR2 FQNEAQ (reference sequence). The CDR3 spans 15 residues. This CDR3 is CASSARDSWEDIQYF. The CDR3 DNA reads TGTGCCAGCAGCGCCCGGGACTCCTGGGAGGACATTCAGTACTTC.

V gene TRBV7-9 combines with J gene TRBJ1-1, with D possibly matching TRBD1 (5 bases). CDR3 length: 17 residues. Between the trimmed V and J ends, which lost 5 bases and 0 bases, there was a span of 19 bases. Per the germline V gene, CDR1 is SEHNR and CDR2 is FQNEAQ (reference sequence). CDR3 residues: CASSPPAAGRMNTEAFF. CDR3 nucleotides: TGTGCCAGCAGCCCCCCCGCTGCAGGGCGAATGAACACTGAAGCTTTCTTT.

A few counts support this clone. This chain connects TRBV6-5 to TRBJ2-7; the match to TRBD1 covers 12 bases. Unmatched junction bases numbered 6, after V lost 5 bases and J lost 4 bases. The CDR3 is 15 residues long. In germline, CDR1 is MNHEY, CDR2 SVGAGI. The CDR3 reads CASSPGQGAPYEQYV. CDR3 sequence (DNA): TGTGCCAGCAGTCCGGGACAGGGGGCGCCGTACGAGCAGTACGTC.

This chain links TRBV28 with TRBJ1-5; 10 bases map to TRBD1. After removal of 8 bases from V and 3 bases from J, the junction contained 7 bases not matched to a gene. Per germline, CDR1 MDHEN and CDR2 SYDVKM. This CDR3 is built from 15 residues. CDR3: CASLLGTGVNQPQHF. DNA of the CDR3: TGTGCCAGCCTACTCGGGACAGGGGTCAATCAGCCCCAGCATTTT.

This clone was counted between two and nine times. This chain joins TRBV4-1 and TRBJ1-4; no clear D gene. This CDR3 comprises 13 residues. Germline CDR1 MGHRA, CDR2 YSYEKL. Trimming took off 4 bases at V and 8 bases at J, with 11 bases between the two ends. CDR3 coding DNA: TGCGCCAGCAGCCCACAAACGGGGGAAAAACTGTTTTTT. Protein: CASSPQTGEKLFF.

The rearrangement uses TRBV19 and TRBJ2-3; D is ambiguous. The CDR3 loop spans 13 amino acids. V was clipped by 5 bases and J by 3 bases, with 9 bases between them. Germline V gives CDR1 LNHDA, CDR2 SQIVND (reference sequence). CDR3 sequence (DNA): TGTGCCAGTAGTTTAGGAGTGACAGATACGCAGTATTTT. It specifies CASSLGVTDTQYF. The entire variable domain, with the rest obtained from reference TRBV19 and TRBJ2-3, is as follows: DGGITQSPKYLFRKEGQNVTLSCEQNLNHDAMYWYRQDPGQGLRLIYYSQIVNDFQKGDIAEGYSVSREKKESFPLTVTSAQKNPTAFYLCASSLGVTDTQYFGPGTRLTVL.

Here the CDR3 reads CASSLMTGANTGELFF. Written as DNA, the CDR3 is TGCGCCAGCAGCTTGATGACAGGGGCTAACACCGGGGAGCTGTTTTTT. The V call is TRBV5-1, the J call TRBJ2-2; TRBD1 matches 8 bases. V was pared by 1 base and J by 2 bases, with 4 bases of the junction left unmatched. Germline-derived CDR1 and CDR2 are SGHRS and YFSETQ. The CDR3 has 16 amino acids.

V gene TRBV6-5 combines with J gene TRBJ1-2, with D possibly TRBD1 on 6 matching bases. V was clipped by 2 bases and J by 8 bases, with 12 bases between them. Looked up from germline, CDR1 is MNHEY and CDR2 is SVGAGI. CDR3 length equals 13 residues. The DNA of the CDR3 is TGTGCCAGCAGTTACCACAGGGACGGAGGCTACACCTTC. It encodes CASSYHRDGGYTF.

This clone showed up just once. This chain links TRBV18 with TRBJ2-4, with D possibly being TRBD2 (5 bases). Trimming stripped 3 bases from V and 9 bases from J, with 15 bases between. Germline V gene data show CDR1 as KGHSH and CDR2 as LQKENI. This CDR3 has 14 residues. CDR3 sequence: CASSPTGDGGIQYF. The DNA of the CDR3 is TGTGCCAGCTCACCTACCGGCGACGGAGGCATTCAGTACTTC.

The chain combines TRBV28 with TRBJ2-7, with a tentative D call TRBD2 (7 bases). Trimming took off 5 bases at V and 2 bases at J, with 13 bases between the two ends. The CDR3 loop spans 14 amino acids. The germline V gene has CDR1 MDHEN and CDR2 SYDVKM. The DNA for the CDR3 is TGTGCCAGCAGTCGGGGCGGGGGCACCTACGAGCAGTACGTC. This codes for CASSRGGGTYEQYV.

This clone occurred a few times. The chain couples TRBV19 to TRBJ1-1; possible D gene TRBD1, 5 bases. Trimming pared 6 bases from V and 1 base from J, leaving 12 bases between. The CDR3 is 14 amino acids. Germline CDR1 is LNHDA and CDR2 is SQIVND (reference sequence). The chain's CDR3 is CASSPRGGNTEAFF. CDR3 in DNA: TGTGCCAGTAGCCCCCGGGGGGGGAACACTGAAGCTTTCTTT.

This sequence joins TRBV7-2 and TRBJ1-6; 7 nucleotides agree with TRBD1. Trimming removed 2 bases from V and 6 bases from J; junction bases left unmatched: 4. The germline V gene has CDR1 SGHTA and CDR2 FQGNSA. The CDR3 covers 15 residues. CDR3 in amino acids: CASSLQGTVNSPLHF. The CDR3 DNA sequence: TGTGCCAGCAGCTTACAGGGGACAGTTAATTCACCCCTCCACTTT.

The J gene is TRBJ2-2, the V gene TRBV10-2; TRBD2 matches 12 bases. Germline V lookup: CDR1 WSHSY, CDR2 SAAADI. The trim removed 3 bases at V and 1 base at J, leaving 12 bases unmatched. The CDR3 totals 20 residues. CDR3 coding DNA: TGCGCCAGCAGTGACCTTACTGCGGGACTAGCGGGTAGGAACACCGGGGAGCTGTTTTTT. It codes for CASSDLTAGLAGRNTGELFF.

This chain joins TRBV6-5 and TRBJ1-4, with 8 bases matching TRBD1. This CDR3 has 12 amino acids. CDR1 MNHEY and CDR2 SVGAGI come from the germline V gene. V shed 10 bases and J 8 bases; nucleotides not matched to a gene: 6. The CDR3 reads CAIDRGNEKLFF. In DNA form, the CDR3 reads TGTGCCATCGACAGGGGAAACGAAAAACTGTTTTTT.

This clone appeared a few times. CDR3 DNA: TGTGCCAGCAGCCAAGGGGACCGGACAGGCAGGGGTGGCTACACCTTC. Translated: CASSQGDRTGRGGYTF. The J gene is TRBJ1-2, the V gene TRBV4-2; TRBD1 matches at 7 bases. There are 16 residues in the CDR3. V trimming: 1 base; J trimming: 7 bases; junction bases outside the gene matches: 12. Germline-derived CDR1 and CDR2 are LGHNA and YNFKEQ.

V and J are TRBV10-3 and TRBJ2-3; TRBD1 might be the D (6 bases). Trimming took 6 bases from V and 0 from J, leaving 10 bases between them. CDR1 ENHRY and CDR2 SYGVKD come from the germline V gene. This CDR3 spans 14 amino acids. The CDR3 loop is CAIRGAVSTDTQYF. The CDR3 nucleotides are TGTGCCATCAGGGGGGCGGTCAGCACAGATACGCAGTATTTT.

The chain couples TRBV6-4 to TRBJ1-2, with unresolved D. Trimming took off 8 bases at V and 8 bases at J, with 15 bases between the two ends. Germline CDR1 reads MRHNA; CDR2 reads SNTAGT. The length of the CDR3 is 12 residues. The CDR3 region has the DNA TGTGCCAGCTCAGACGTGCCGGGAGGCTACACCTTC. As protein: CASSDVPGGYTF.

The rearrangement uses TRBV18 and TRBJ2-7; D might be TRBD1 (6 bases). The V and J ends lost 6 bases and 6 bases respectively, with 18 bases between them. The germline CDR1 and CDR2 sequences are KGHSH and LQKENI. The CDR3 loop spans 14 amino acids. The CDR3 DNA sequence: TGTGCCAGCTCCCCAGCAAACAGGGTGCGCGAGCAGTACGTC. It encodes CASSPANRVREQYV.

The chain joins TRBV19 to TRBJ1-4, with a tentative D call TRBD1 (5 bases). The germline CDR1 and CDR2 sequences are LNHDA and SQIVND (reference sequence). The V end was cut by 7 bases, the J end by 3 bases, with 12 bases between. The CDR3 runs 14 residues. In DNA, the CDR3 is TGTGCCAGTAAGGCGACAGCTTCTAATGAAAAACTGTTTTTT. This sequence encodes CASKATASNEKLFF.

The chain couples TRBV19 to TRBJ1-4; 11 positions match TRBD1. The CDR3 spans 15 residues. Germline V CDR1 and CDR2: LNHDA, SQIVND (reference sequence). V was clipped by 4 bases and J by 3 bases; unmatched bases: 1. The CDR3 DNA follows: TGTGCCAGTAGTAGGGGACAGGGGGCTAATGAAAAACTGTTTTTT. It is translated as CASSRGQGANEKLFF.

There are a few counts of this clone. The V gene is TRBV18, the J gene TRBJ1-2; TRBD1 agrees at 7 bases. CDR3 length: 12 residues. Germline V gene lookup returns CDR1 KGHSH and CDR2 LQKENI. Trimming removed 3 bases from V and 8 bases from J; junction bases left unmatched: 3. The CDR3 DNA reads TGTGCCAGCTCACCCCAGGACAGGGGCTACACCTTC. It encodes CASSPQDRGYTF.

The CDR3 bases are TGCAGCGTTTGGCTGAACACTGAAGCTTTCTTT. It is translated as CSVWLNTEAFF. This sequence joins TRBV29-1 and TRBJ1-1; D uncertain. V was shortened by 5 bases and J by 0 bases, with 4 bases between the two germline ends. Germline assignment: CDR1 SQVTM and CDR2 ANQGSEA. This CDR3 has 11 residues.

The chain is built from TRBV4-1 and TRBJ2-2; 8 bases match TRBD2. The CDR3 has 17 residues. CDR1 and CDR2 (germline): MGHRA, YSYEKL. The J segment lost 6 bases and the V segment lost 2 bases, leaving 11 bases of the junction unmatched. CDR3 amino acids: CASSQRLGLVAPGELFF. The CDR3 DNA is TGCGCCAGCAGCCAACGCTTGGGACTAGTCGCGCCCGGGGAGCTGTTTTTT.

The chain is built from TRBV20-1 and TRBJ1-5; 11 bases are a match to TRBD1. Germline V gives CDR1 DFQATT, CDR2 SNEGSKA (reference sequence). This CDR3 comprises 15 residues. The ends lost 3 bases at V and 4 bases at J; junction bases unmatched: 5. CDR3 protein: CSASGQGAGNQPQHF. The CDR3 nucleotides are TGCAGTGCTAGTGGACAGGGGGCGGGTAATCAGCCCCAGCATTTT.

The chain uses TRBV25-1 and TRBJ2-6, with D perhaps TRBD2 (6 bases). The germline CDR1 and CDR2 sequences are MGHDK and SYGVNS. The CDR3 is made up of 12 amino acids. V dropped 6 bases and J dropped 10 bases, with 10 bases sitting between them. The CDR3 bases are TGTGCCAGCAGGGCCGGGACTAACGTCCTGACTTTC. Translating it yields CASRAGTNVLTF.

The V and J genes are TRBV19 and TRBJ1-5; D is unresolved. Germline V lookup: CDR1 LNHDA, CDR2 SQIVND (reference sequence). The CDR3 has 15 residues. Trimming cost V 3 bases and J 7 bases, with 16 bases left between them. CDR3 sequence reads: CASSIIPREAQPQHF. The CDR3 DNA is TGTGCCAGTAGTATCATACCAAGGGAGGCCCAGCCCCAGCATTTT.